This TCR beta chain appears in the sequencing data of a study of cytomegalovirus exposure and HLA in healthy donors. The wider study: Previous work identified 117 million unique TCR beta sequences from about 179 million T cells. General study points: HLA restriction was apparent for most CMV-associated TCR beta chains in a later analysis. Cytomegalovirus status, reportedly, was diagnosed with high specificity and sensitivity by the classifier.

PCR involved 60 Vbeta and 13 Jbeta primers. Clones were read by immunoSEQ multiplex PCR, and TCRdb kept only the in-frame ones, dropping some. The top ten clones hold under 2% of a sample with roughly 100,000 clones, around 80% of them seen once. CDR1 SGHNT and CDR2 YENEEA come from the germline V gene. V lost 5 bases and J lost 3, with 22 bases in between. The length of the CDR3 is 17 residues. This clone showed up just a few times. Its antigen is not known. These donors, healthy bone marrow donors, were studied. Sequencing was performed on PBMCs. The rearrangement uses TRBV11-3 and TRBJ2-5, with TRBD1 as a possible D gene (6 bases). This clonotype was sampled from a woman aged 40 to 50 in good health and CMV-seronegative. The CDR3 reads CASSPGVKTGREETQYF. The CDR3 DNA sequence: TGTGCCAGCAGCCCAGGAGTGAAGACAGGCCGGGAAGAGACCCAGTACTTC.